This T cell receptor beta chain was recovered during a study of regulatory T cells in long-lasting Graves disease. Documented time point: newly diagnosed GD, antithyroid drugs for less than 3 months. The TCR library used RNA extracted from PBMCs. Arm-PCR with iRepertoire HTBI primers amplified the CDR3 regions for these TCR beta libraries. Via MiXCR, TCRdb re-called the multiplex PCR reads, giving one row per CDR3 protein. The table lists 580,000 or so distinct CDR3 sequences, 15% to 20% of them singletons. This clonotype was counted only a few times. This may be a read error: a much more frequent sequence differs by one nucleotide. The CDR3 has 13 amino acids. V was shortened by 8 bases and J by 4 bases, with 12 bases between the two germline ends. Looked up from germline, CDR1 is LGHDT and CDR2 is YNNKEL (reference sequence). These data were also filed under a second study, of T cells in Graves' hyperthyroidism and ophthalmopathy.

The rearrangement joins TRBV3-1 to TRBJ1-3; no firm D call. The sequenced sample was peripheral blood mononuclear cells (PBMCs), obtained at new diagnosis, from a patient treated with antithyroid drugs. This receptor was identified in a man aged 18 to 29 with Graves disease. The chain's CDR3 is CASAGGEGNTIYF. CDR3 DNA: TGTGCCAGCGCCGGCGGTGAAGGAAACACCATATATTTT.